Presented here are 27 T cell receptor beta chains from one specimen sequenced in a study of blood T cells in healthy people across ages. Then a second PCR, running about 6 to 12 cycles, was carried out with a sample-barcoded 5' primer and a J-beta primer mix. TCRdb independently ran MiXCR on the 5' RACE reads; one entry per CDR3 protein. The repertoire includes 1.5 million to 2 million distinct CDR3 sequences, 25% to 30% of them detected once, and 7.7% sits in the top ten. The sequencing sample was made of blood. The receptors originated from a woman younger than 45 in good health.

DNA of the CDR3: TGTGCCAGCTCACCAAGTGGTAGTGCGGTGAATCAGCCCCAGCATTTT. Translated: CASSPSGSAVNQPQHF. The V gene is TRBV18, the J gene TRBJ1-5; D is undetermined. This CDR3 contains 16 residues. The germline gives CDR1 KGHSH, CDR2 LQKENI. The V gene lost 2 bases and the J gene lost 4 bases, with 15 bases spanning the gap.

Notes on this clonotype: This may stem from a read error, because a much larger clone lies one nucleotide away. This chain joins TRBV6-5 and TRBJ2-7; perhaps TRBD2 as D (6 bases). The CDR3 spans 15 residues. V was cut by 0 bases and J by 4 bases, with 13 bases left in between. The V gene's germline CDR1 is MNHEY and CDR2 SVGAGI. CDR3: CASSYSIGGCYEQYF. The CDR3 DNA follows: TGTGCCAGCAGTTACTCGATTGGGGGGTGTTACGAGCAGTACTTC.

The chain links TRBV5-5 to TRBJ2-3; D remains unclear. The CDR3 is 15 amino acids. CDR1 SGHKS and CDR2 YYEKEE come from the germline V gene (reference sequence). The V end was cut by 4 bases, the J end by 5 bases, with 17 bases between. The CDR3 sequence: CASSRPGSGRDTQYF. The CDR3 DNA is TGTGCCAGCAGCCGCCCCGGTTCCGGTAGAGATACGCAGTATTTT.

Details on this clonotype: The junction departs from the called germline gene at one end, perhaps through a read error. DNA of the CDR3: TGTGCCTGCAGTTACGCTGGTAGCGGGGGGTACAATGAGCAGTTCTTC. It yields the protein CACSYAGSGGYNEQFF. The chain couples TRBV6-2 or TRBV6-3 to TRBJ2-1, with TRBD2 identical over 10 bases. This CDR3 is 16 amino acids long. Germline CDR1 reads MNHEY; CDR2 reads SVGEGT.

The V gene is TRBV28, the J gene TRBJ2-3; D call uncertain. The CDR3 spans 14 residues. Germline V gene sequence: CDR1 MDHEN, CDR2 SYDVKM. Trimming took 6 bases from V and 4 from J, leaving 14 bases between them. As DNA, the CDR3 is TGTGCCAGCAGCCCTACGATACAACCAGATACGCAGTATTTT. Its protein product is CASSPTIQPDTQYF.

This clonotype was detected ten times or more. The chain combines TRBV29-1 with TRBJ2-1, with D unresolved. CDR1 and CDR2 from the germline V gene are SQVTM and ANQGSEA. The germline V and J ends were trimmed by 4 bases and 9 bases, with 10 bases remaining between them. The CDR3 is 11 residues long. The CDR3 bases are TGCAGCGTTGGTCGGAGCAGTGAGCAGTTCTTC. This codes for CSVGRSSEQFF.

The CDR3 region is CASRAEKTAFTDTQYF. The CDR3, as DNA: TGTGCCAGCAGAGCCGAGAAAACAGCCTTCACAGATACGCAGTATTTT. This sequence joins TRBV7-3 and TRBJ2-3; no clear D. The CDR3 sequence is 16 residues long. Germline CDR1 and CDR2: SGHTA and FQGTGA. Deletions cut 6 bases from V and 2 bases from J, with 18 bases between.

The chain has TRBV12-3 or TRBV12-4 and TRBJ2-3, with TRBD2 as a possible D gene (5 bases). The CDR3 has 15 residues. Trimming shortened V by 1 base and J by 4 bases, and 12 bases separated the two germline ends. CDR3 loop: CASSLGTLQADTQYF. CDR3 coding DNA: TGTGCCAGCAGTTTAGGGACTCTCCAAGCAGATACGCAGTATTTT.

Worth noting for this clonotype: The junction does not match germline at one end; this may be a read error. CDR3 sequence (DNA): TGTGCCGGCAGCGGGGGACTAGCGGGGGAAGTGGACGGTGAGCAGTTCTTC. This translates into CAGSGGLAGEVDGEQFF. The V gene is TRBV5-6, the J gene TRBJ2-1; 14 bases are shared with TRBD2. Germline V gives CDR1 SGHDT, CDR2 YYEEEE. The CDR3 runs to 17 residues. Full variable domain (outside the CDR3, taken from reference TRBV5-6 and TRBJ2-1): DAGVTQSPTHLIKTRGQQVTLRCSPKSGHDTVSWYQQALGQGPQFIFQYYEEEERQRGNFPDRFSGHQFPNYSSELNVNALLLGDSALYLCAGSGGLAGEVDGEQFFGPGTRLTVL.

This clonotype came up once. A junction end diverges from the germline sequence, so it may reflect a read error. This chain connects TRBV20-1 to TRBJ2-7; D not certain. This CDR3 is 12 amino acids long. Germline V gene lookup returns CDR1 DFQATT and CDR2 SNEGSKA (reference sequence). The DNA for the CDR3 is TGCAGGGCTAGATCTCAGACATACGAGCAGTACTTC. Protein product: CRARSQTYEQYF.

The gene calls are TRBV7-9 and TRBJ1-2; possible D gene TRBD1, 6 bases. V lost 11 bases to trimming and J lost 10 bases, with 17 bases between them. This CDR3 has 11 residues. Germline CDR1 SEHNR, CDR2 FQNEAQ (reference sequence). CDR3 loop: CAGILPGDYTF. The CDR3 bases are TGTGCCGGGATTTTACCAGGGGACTACACCTTC.

This clonotype was counted a few times. The V and J genes are TRBV12-3 or TRBV12-4 and TRBJ2-3; 9 bases match TRBD2. The CDR3 has 16 residues. V was pared by 4 bases and J by 1 base, with 6 bases of the junction left unmatched. Here the CDR3 DNA reads TGTGCCAGCAGTTCCGCTAGCGGGACCCGCACAGATACGCAGTATTTT. Translating gives CASSSASGTRTDTQYF.

A single count supports this clonotype. V and J are TRBV4-1 and TRBJ1-1, with D perhaps matching TRBD1 (5 bases). Germline V CDR1 and CDR2: MGHRA, YSYEKL. The CDR3 has 16 amino acids. V lost 4 bases to trimming and J lost 4 bases, with 19 bases between them. CDR3 loop: CASSRDFGAVSTEAFF. CDR3 nucleotide sequence: TGCGCCAGCAGCCGAGATTTCGGGGCCGTAAGCACTGAAGCTTTCTTT.

This clonotype was detected ten times or more. The chain employs TRBV11-2 and TRBJ2-7, with unresolved D. The CDR3 contains 13 residues. The germline gives CDR1 SGHAT, CDR2 FQNNGV. Trimming removed 5 bases at V and 3 bases at J, with 11 bases between. The CDR3 DNA reads TGTGCCAGCAGCCCACGACACCTCTACGAGCAGTACTTC. As protein: CASSPRHLYEQYF.

This clonotype occurred many times. This chain links TRBV5-1 with TRBJ1-2; no reliable D call. The CDR3 sequence is 15 residues long. Germline CDR1 reads SGHRS; CDR2 reads YFSETQ. Trimming removed 0 bases at V and 3 bases at J, with 12 bases between. In DNA form, the CDR3 reads TGCGCCAGCAGCTTGGATGTGCAGTCTTACTATGGCTACACCTTC. Its translation: CASSLDVQSYYGYTF.

This clonotype appeared many times. This chain uses TRBV5-6 with TRBJ2-5; D possibly corresponds to TRBD1 (5 bases). With 1 base removed from V and 4 bases from J, the gap between germline ends came to 11 bases. Germline CDR1 and CDR2: SGHDT and YYEEEE. The CDR3 covers 14 residues. This CDR3 is CASSLRQTRETQYF. In nucleotides, the CDR3 is TGTGCCAGCAGCTTGCGACAGACCCGAGAGACCCAGTACTTC.

A note on this clonotype: It is likely a read error, because the conserved phenylalanine at the end of the CDR3 is missing. This chain links TRBV18 with TRBJ2-7; D unresolved. Trimming stripped 2 bases from V and 0 bases from J, with 8 bases between. CDR1 is KGHSH, CDR2 LQKENI, per germline. The CDR3 covers 14 residues. As DNA, the CDR3 is TGTGCCAGCTCACCAGGATGGAGCTCCTACGAGCAGTACCTC. It specifies CASSPGWSSYEQYL.

This clonotype was recorded many times. The chain joins TRBV12-3 or TRBV12-4 to TRBJ2-7; the D is unclear. The CDR3 runs 14 residues. Trimming left V 3 bases short and J 3 bases short, with 12 bases between. CDR3 nucleotide sequence: TGTGCCAGCAGTTTGGCCGGCAGGTACTACGAGCAGTACTTC. This codes for CASSLAGRYYEQYF.

Turning to this clonotype: Relative to the germline gene, one junction end is altered; a read error may explain this. The V call is TRBV6-5, the J call TRBJ1-5; tentatively, D is TRBD1 (5 bases). CDR3 length: 16 residues. The germline CDR1 and CDR2 sequences are MNHEY and SVGAGI. The DNA for the CDR3 is TGTGCCAGCAATTACCTGGACATGAGTCGGAATCAGCCCCAGCATTTT. Translating it yields CASNYLDMSRNQPQHF.

The table lists this clonotype with a count of one. This chain joins TRBV14 and TRBJ1-4; maybe TRBD1 (5 bases). The CDR3 is made up of 12 amino acids. V dropped 5 bases and J dropped 12 bases, with 13 bases sitting between them. CDR1 and CDR2 (germline): SGHDN, FVKESK. The CDR3 sequence: CASSAIGAELFF. DNA of the CDR3: TGTGCCAGCAGCGCAATAGGGGCGGAACTGTTTTTT. Based on the CDR3 plus reference TRBV14 and TRBJ1-4, the full variable domain is EAGVTQFPSHSVIEKGQTVTLRCDPISGHDNLYWYRRVMGKEIKFLLHFVKESKQDESGMPNNRFLAERTGGTYSTLKVQPAELEDSGVYFCASSAIGAELFFGSGTQLSVL.

This clonotype was detected many times. The rearrangement joins TRBV4-2 to TRBJ1-1, with D tentatively TRBD1 (5 bases). Deletions cut 0 bases from V and 3 bases from J, with 14 bases between. The CDR3 has 16 amino acids. Germline CDR1 and CDR2: LGHNA and YNFKEQ. The CDR3 DNA follows: TGTGCCAGCAGCCAAGATCCGGGGCGGGTGGACACTGAAGCTTTCTTT. Its translation is CASSQDPGRVDTEAFF.

The chain is built from TRBV27 and TRBJ2-1, with a weak D call TRBD1 (6 bases). In germline, CDR1 is MNHEY, CDR2 SMNVEV (reference sequence). The CDR3 spans 17 residues. Trimming shortened V by 2 bases and J by 8 bases, and 22 bases separated the two germline ends. The CDR3 sequence: CASSLNSGEQSPHEQFF. CDR3 in DNA: TGTGCCAGCAGTTTAAATTCAGGGGAACAAAGCCCCCATGAGCAGTTCTTC.

This clonotype was picked up a small number of times. The chain has TRBV7-9 and TRBJ1-1; the D gene is possibly TRBD1 (5 bases). Germline CDR1 SEHNR, CDR2 FQNEAQ (reference sequence). This CDR3 spans 13 amino acids. V was shortened by 3 bases and J by 4 bases, with 9 bases between the two germline ends. The CDR3 nucleotides read TGTGCCAGCAGCTTGGCAGGGCCCACTGAAGCTTTCTTT. Encoded protein: CASSLAGPTEAFF.

This clonotype was counted many times. The rearrangement uses TRBV5-1 and TRBJ1-2, with no clear D. The CDR3 loop spans 13 amino acids. The germline gives CDR1 SGHRS, CDR2 YFSETQ. With 5 bases removed from V and 1 base from J, the gap between germline ends came to 9 bases. In DNA, the CDR3 is TGCGCCAGCAGTTCGACAAGTAACTATGGCTACACCTTC. Translating gives CASSSTSNYGYTF.

A few counts support this clonotype. This chain connects TRBV29-1 to TRBJ2-5, with unresolved D. The CDR3 has 14 amino acids. Trimming shortened V by 4 bases and J by 2 bases, and 14 bases separated the two germline ends. Germline-derived CDR1 and CDR2 are SQVTM and ANQGSEA. CDR3 residues: CSVVKTAVQETQYF. CDR3 sequence (DNA): TGCAGCGTTGTTAAAACGGCGGTACAAGAGACCCAGTACTTC.

The chain uses TRBV20-1 and TRBJ1-2, with D perhaps TRBD1 (6 bases). The CDR3 is 13 residues long. Germline V CDR1 and CDR2: DFQATT, SNEGSKA (reference sequence). The V end lost 5 bases, the J end lost 8 bases, and 18 bases lay between the germline ends. In DNA form, the CDR3 reads TGCAGTGCTGGAGCCCGAACAGGGAAGGGCTACACCTTC. Its protein is CSAGARTGKGYTF.

The chain combines TRBV20-1 with TRBJ1-1; D is ambiguous. Germline CDR1 is DFQATT and CDR2 is SNEGSKA (reference sequence). The CDR3 is made up of 14 amino acids. V was shortened by 0 bases and J by 0 bases, with 8 bases between the two germline ends. CDR3 DNA: TGCAGTGCTAGAGATCCCAGTATGAACACTGAAGCTTTCTTT. Translation: CSARDPSMNTEAFF.